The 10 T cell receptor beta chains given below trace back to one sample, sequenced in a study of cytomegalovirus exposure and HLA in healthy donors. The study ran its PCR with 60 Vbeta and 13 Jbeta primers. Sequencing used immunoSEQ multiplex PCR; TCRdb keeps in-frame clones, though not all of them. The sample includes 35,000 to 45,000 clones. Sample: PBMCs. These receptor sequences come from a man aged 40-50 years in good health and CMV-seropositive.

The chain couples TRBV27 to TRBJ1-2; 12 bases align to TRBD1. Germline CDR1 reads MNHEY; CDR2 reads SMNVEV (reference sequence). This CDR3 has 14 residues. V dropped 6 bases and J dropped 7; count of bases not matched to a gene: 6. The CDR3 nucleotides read TGTGCCAGCAGGCTGGGACAGGGGGCCTTTGGCTACACCTTC. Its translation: CASRLGQGAFGYTF.

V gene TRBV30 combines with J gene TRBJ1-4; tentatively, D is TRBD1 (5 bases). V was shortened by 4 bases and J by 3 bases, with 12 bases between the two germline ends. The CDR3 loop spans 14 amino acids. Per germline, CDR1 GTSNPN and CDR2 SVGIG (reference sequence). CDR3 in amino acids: CAWTQGAANEKLFF. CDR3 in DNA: TGTGCCTGGACGCAAGGGGCGGCTAATGAAAAACTGTTTTTT.

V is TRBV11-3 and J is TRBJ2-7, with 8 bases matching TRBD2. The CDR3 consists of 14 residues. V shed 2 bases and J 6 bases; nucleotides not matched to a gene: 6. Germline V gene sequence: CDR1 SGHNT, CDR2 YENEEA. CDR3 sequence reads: CASSLIERELEQYF. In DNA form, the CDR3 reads TGTGCCAGCAGCTTAATCGAGCGGGAGCTCGAGCAGTACTTC.

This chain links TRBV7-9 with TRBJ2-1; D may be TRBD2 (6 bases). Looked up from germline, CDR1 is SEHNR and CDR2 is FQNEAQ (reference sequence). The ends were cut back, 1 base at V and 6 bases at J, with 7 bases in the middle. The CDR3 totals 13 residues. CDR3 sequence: CASSLGTTNEQFF. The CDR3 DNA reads TGTGCCAGCAGCTTAGGGACTACCAATGAGCAGTTCTTC. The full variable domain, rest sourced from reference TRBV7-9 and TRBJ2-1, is DTGVSQNPRHKITKRGQNVTFRCDPISEHNRLYWYRQTLGQGPEFLTYFQNEAQLEKSRLLSDRFSAERPKGSFSTLEIQRTEQGDSAMYLCASSLGTTNEQFFGPGTRLTVL.

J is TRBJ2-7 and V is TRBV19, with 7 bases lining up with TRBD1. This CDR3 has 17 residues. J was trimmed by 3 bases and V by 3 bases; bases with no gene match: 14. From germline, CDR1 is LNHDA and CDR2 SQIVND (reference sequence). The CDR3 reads CASSILAPGTAGYEQYF. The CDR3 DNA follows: TGTGCCAGTAGTATCCTCGCGCCCGGGACAGCCGGCTACGAGCAGTACTTC.

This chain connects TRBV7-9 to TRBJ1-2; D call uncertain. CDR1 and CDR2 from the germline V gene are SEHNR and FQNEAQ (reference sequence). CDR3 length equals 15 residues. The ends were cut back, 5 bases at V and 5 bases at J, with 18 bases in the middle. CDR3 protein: CASSEDRGRSYGYTF. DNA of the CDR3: TGTGCCAGCAGCGAGGACCGGGGAAGATCATATGGCTACACCTTC. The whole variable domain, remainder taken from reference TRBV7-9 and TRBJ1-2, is DTGVSQNPRHKITKRGQNVTFRCDPISEHNRLYWYRQTLGQGPEFLTYFQNEAQLEKSRLLSDRFSAERPKGSFSTLEIQRTEQGDSAMYLCASSEDRGRSYGYTFGSGTRLTVV.

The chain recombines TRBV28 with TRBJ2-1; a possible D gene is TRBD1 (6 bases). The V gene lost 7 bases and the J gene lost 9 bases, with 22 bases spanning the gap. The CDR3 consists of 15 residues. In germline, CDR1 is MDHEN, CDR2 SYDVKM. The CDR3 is CASKMGAGNAVEQFF. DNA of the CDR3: TGTGCCAGCAAAATGGGGGCGGGTAATGCTGTTGAGCAGTTCTTC.

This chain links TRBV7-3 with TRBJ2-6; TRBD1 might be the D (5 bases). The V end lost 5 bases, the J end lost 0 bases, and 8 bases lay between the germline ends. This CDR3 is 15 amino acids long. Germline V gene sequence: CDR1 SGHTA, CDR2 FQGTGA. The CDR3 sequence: CASSAQGSGANVLTF. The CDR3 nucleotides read TGTGCCAGCAGCGCCCAGGGCTCTGGGGCCAACGTCCTGACTTTC.

The DNA of the CDR3 is TGTGCCAGTAGTATTGCAGGGGCCCCCTACGAGCAGTACTTC. Protein sequence: CASSIAGAPYEQYF. This chain links TRBV19 with TRBJ2-7; D perhaps matches TRBD1 (6 bases). V lost 3 bases and J 2 bases, leaving 11 bases between the germline ends. This CDR3 has 14 amino acids. Germline lookup yields CDR1 LNHDA and CDR2 SQIVND (reference sequence).

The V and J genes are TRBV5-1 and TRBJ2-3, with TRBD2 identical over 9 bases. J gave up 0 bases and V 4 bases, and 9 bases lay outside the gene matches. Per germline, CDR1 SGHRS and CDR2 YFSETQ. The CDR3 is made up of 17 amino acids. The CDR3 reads CASSLRASGTSTDTQYF. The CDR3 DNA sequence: TGCGCCAGCAGCCTGAGGGCTAGCGGGACTAGCACAGATACGCAGTATTTT.